This T cell receptor beta chain was obtained from a study of CD8 T cells in ankylosing spondylitis. Study-wide results and limits: The disease-linked clones had a CD8+ phenotype and low blood frequencies.

TCRdb redid the calling of the 5' RACE reads with MiXCR, one entry per CDR3 protein. Here the sample spans 250,000 or so distinct CDR3 sequences, roughly a tenth being singletons. This clonotype was seen many times. The target antigen is unknown. The V end was cut by 4 bases, the J end by 5 bases, with 15 bases between. The CDR3 loop spans 14 amino acids. Per the germline V gene, CDR1 is SGHRS and CDR2 is YFSETQ. The rearrangement uses TRBV5-1 and TRBJ1-1, with D possibly matching TRBD1 (6 bases). This sequence originates from a male donor with ankylosing spondylitis or in good health (not recorded which). Material for sequencing was blood, either unsorted or a sorted T cell fraction (not recorded which). The CDR3 region is CASSRFPGDTEAFF. DNA for the CDR3: TGCGCCAGCAGCCGATTTCCAGGGGATACTGAAGCTTTCTTT.